One TCR beta chain is described in this entry. Its antigen is not known. Germline V CDR1 and CDR2: SGHVS, FQNEAQ. V was cut by 7 bases and J by 6 bases, with 24 bases left in between. The CDR3 has 16 residues. This record belongs to a study of Ad26.COV2.S vaccination and SARS-CoV-2 variants. Study information: Donor got 5x10^10 or 1x10^11 viral particles of Ad26.COV2.S.

Notes on the study in general: Recipients of either vaccine or placebo displayed similar breadth of non-spike TCRs. The study found higher spike-specific TCR breadth in vaccine than placebo recipients.

Generated by immunoSEQ multiplex PCR, the TCRdb table keeps only in-frame clones and is missing some. Here the sample spans fewer than 800,000 clones, around 92% being singletons. Treatment meaning: 19 received Ad26.COV2.S at low or high dose, single or two shots; 5 received placebo; per-sample allocation not given. Day 63 following the first vaccine or placebo injection was when the samples were taken. Donation was by an adult aged 18-55 years who was in Boston. The chain joins TRBV7-8 to TRBJ1-1; D may be TRBD1 (5 bases). The receptor was isolated from a person between 18 and 65 years old who received the Ad26.COV2.S COVID-19 vaccine or a placebo. The specimen was peripheral blood, collected in a trial of Ad26.COV2.S vaccine versus placebo. In DNA, the CDR3 is TGTGCCAGCACCCCACGCGACAGTCTGGCCGTAGCTGAAGCTTTCTTT. This gives the protein CASTPRDSLAVAEAFF.